These 17 T cell receptor beta chains share one sample of origin, sequenced in a study of cytotoxic CD8 clonotypes in ibrutinib-treated CLL. Assay: immunoSEQ multiplex PCR; the TCRdb copy retains only in-frame clones and omits some. The table lists about 140,000 clones, about 78% of them singletons, with around 4.9% in the top ten. The specimen comprised PBMCs, sampled after 24 months of ibrutinib treatment. The origin of the receptors is a human donor with chronic lymphocytic leukemia.

The V gene is TRBV9, the J gene TRBJ2-3; D unclear. This CDR3 is 12 amino acids long. The germline V gene has CDR1 SGDLS and CDR2 YYNGEE. V was cut by 0 bases and J by 4 bases, with 3 bases left in between. The CDR3: CASSVGPDTQYF. In nucleotides, the CDR3 is TGTGCCAGCAGCGTAGGTCCAGATACGCAGTATTTT.

This clone turned up a few times. V usage is TRBV27 and J usage is TRBJ1-6; no clear D. CDR1 is MNHEY, CDR2 SMNVEV, per germline (reference sequence). The CDR3 is 13 amino acids. V was trimmed by 2 bases and J by 10 bases, leaving 9 bases between them. The CDR3 nucleotides read TGTGCCAGCAGTTTACCGGGGATCTCACCCCTCCACTTT. Protein product: CASSLPGISPLHF.

CDR3 region: CASSPGSRAHEQYF. CDR3 DNA: TGCGCCAGCAGCCCCGGGTCCAGGGCCCACGAGCAGTACTTC. J is TRBJ2-7 and V is TRBV5-1, with a tentative D call TRBD1 (5 bases). Germline loops: CDR1 SGHRS, CDR2 YFSETQ. V lost 4 bases to trimming and J lost 5 bases, with 16 bases between them. The CDR3 extends over 14 amino acids.

A few counts support this clone. The chain is built from TRBV7-3 and TRBJ1-2; no clear D. Looked up from germline, CDR1 is SGHTA and CDR2 is FQGTGA. The CDR3 is 13 amino acids. With 8 bases removed from V and 4 bases from J, the gap between germline ends came to 14 bases. The CDR3 is CASRPGRGYGYTF. The CDR3 nucleotides are TGTGCCAGCCGCCCCGGCCGTGGCTATGGCTACACCTTC.

This clone was seen a few times. The chain has TRBV2 and TRBJ1-1, with 7 bases matching TRBD1. The CDR3 loop spans 14 amino acids. Trimming took 8 bases from V and 4 from J; bases not matched to a gene: 10. Germline CDR1 is SNHLY and CDR2 is FYNNEI. The CDR3: CASLLRGLGTEAFF. DNA of the CDR3: TGTGCCAGCCTGCTAAGGGGGCTGGGCACTGAAGCTTTCTTT.

This clone has just a few counts. The V call is TRBV30, the J call TRBJ1-1, with no clear D. Germline lookup yields CDR1 GTSNPN and CDR2 SVGIG (reference sequence). The CDR3 is made up of 13 amino acids. V shed 2 bases and J shed 9 bases, with 16 bases lying between them. The CDR3 DNA follows: TGTGCCTGGAGTTCCGGCAGGAGAGCCCAAGCTTTCTTT. It specifies CAWSSGRRAQAFF.

The chain employs TRBV10-3 and TRBJ2-3; TRBD2 agrees at 8 bases. The junction had 8 bases not matched to a gene; V was cut back by 6 bases and J by 0 bases. The CDR3 length is 16 residues. Germline V gives CDR1 ENHRY, CDR2 SYGVKD. The DNA for the CDR3 is TGTGCCATCAGAGGGGGTAGCGGGGAAAGCACAGATACGCAGTATTTT. It yields the protein CAIRGGSGESTDTQYF.

This clone was picked up a small number of times. V and J are TRBV6-5 and TRBJ2-2; D gene ambiguous. This CDR3 region has 12 residues. The V gene lost 1 base and the J gene lost 7 bases, with 4 bases spanning the gap. Germline assignment: CDR1 MNHEY and CDR2 SVGAGI. The CDR3 DNA reads TGTGCCAGCAGTTACTGGGGCGGGGAGCTGTTTTTT. This codes for CASSYWGGELFF.

This clone showed up many times. The V call is TRBV5-1, the J call TRBJ1-4; possible D gene TRBD1, 5 bases. From germline, CDR1 is SGHRS and CDR2 YFSETQ. The CDR3 is 14 residues long. Trimming removed 4 bases at V and 2 bases at J, with 9 bases between. CDR3 bases: TGCGCCAGCAGCCCGGACACTACTAATGAAAAACTGTTTTTT. Amino acid sequence: CASSPDTTNEKLFF.

This sequence joins TRBV4-3 and TRBJ1-5, with D tentatively TRBD1 (5 bases). The germline gives CDR1 LGHNA, CDR2 YSLEER. V shed 0 bases and J shed 5 bases, with 8 bases lying between them. CDR3 length: 14 residues. CDR3 region: CASSQDRGYQPQHF. The CDR3 DNA sequence: TGCGCCAGCAGCCAAGATCGGGGGTATCAGCCCCAGCATTTT.

The rearrangement links TRBV7-3 to TRBJ2-3, with 8 bases aligning to TRBD2. The V segment lost 2 bases and the J segment 11 bases; nucleotides outside the gene matches: 6. Germline V gene lookup returns CDR1 SGHTA and CDR2 FQGTGA. The CDR3 loop spans 13 amino acids. The CDR3 here is CASSLSPAGGQYF. CDR3 nucleotide sequence: TGTGCCAGCAGCTTATCCCCCGCGGGGGGGCAGTATTTT.

There are a few counts of this clone. CDR3 sequence: CASGPPVAGANVLTF. In DNA, the CDR3 is TGTGCCAGCGGACCCCCCGTGGCTGGGGCCAACGTCCTGACTTTC. The genes are TRBV27 and TRBJ2-6; no reliable D call. Germline V lookup: CDR1 MNHEY, CDR2 SMNVEV (reference sequence). V shed 8 bases and J shed 2 bases, with 13 bases lying between them. The CDR3 has 15 amino acids.

The V and J genes are TRBV27 and TRBJ1-2, with D maybe TRBD1 (5 bases). The CDR3 extends over 16 amino acids. Trimming took 6 bases from V and 3 from J, leaving 20 bases between them. The germline V gene encodes CDR1 MNHEY and CDR2 SMNVEV (reference sequence). The CDR3 bases are TGTGCCAGCAGGACTCTTTATAGGGGATCGGACTATGGCTACACCTTC. Translating gives CASRTLYRGSDYGYTF.

The V gene is TRBV9, the J gene TRBJ1-6, with D unclear. Trimming pared 4 bases from V and 13 bases from J, leaving 15 bases between. The germline V gene encodes CDR1 SGDLS and CDR2 YYNGEE. The CDR3 loop spans 13 amino acids. CDR3 in amino acids: CASSIESYGPLHF. In nucleotides, the CDR3 is TGTGCCAGCAGCATAGAGTCTTACGGGCCCCTCCACTTT. Together with reference TRBV9 and TRBJ1-6, the CDR3 gives the full variable domain: DSGVTQTPKHLITATGQRVTLRCSPRSGDLSVYWYQQSLDQGLQFLIQYYNGEERAKGNILERFSAQQFPDLHSELNLSSLELGDSALYFCASSIESYGPLHFGNGTRLTVT.

This rearrangement joins TRBV7-2 to TRBJ1-2, with 11 bases aligning to TRBD1. The CDR3 has 16 residues. Germline V CDR1 and CDR2: SGHTA, FQGNSA. V trimming: 5 bases; J trimming: 7 bases; junction bases outside the gene matches: 12. The CDR3 protein is CASSPRTGGMGSGYTF. The CDR3 DNA reads as TGTGCCAGCAGCCCCCGGACAGGGGGCATGGGGAGTGGCTACACCTTC.

The chain uses TRBV11-2 and TRBJ1-4; possibly TRBD1 for D (5 bases). The germline V gene encodes CDR1 SGHAT and CDR2 FQNNGV. The CDR3 covers 15 residues. Trimming cost V 1 base and J 7 bases, with 13 bases left between them. The CDR3 DNA reads as TGTGCCAGCAGCTTAGGGGGCAGTACCCGTGAAAAACTGTTTTTT. It encodes CASSLGGSTREKLFF.

This sequence joins TRBV5-6 and TRBJ1-1; 9 bases are shared with TRBD1. The CDR3 consists of 15 residues. Germline lookup yields CDR1 SGHDT and CDR2 YYEEEE. Trimming at V came to 4 bases and at J to 3 bases, leaving 7 bases not matched to a gene. For the CDR3, the DNA is TGTGCCAGCAGCGCACAGGGGGCGCGGTACACTGAAGCTTTCTTT. Translation: CASSAQGARYTEAFF.